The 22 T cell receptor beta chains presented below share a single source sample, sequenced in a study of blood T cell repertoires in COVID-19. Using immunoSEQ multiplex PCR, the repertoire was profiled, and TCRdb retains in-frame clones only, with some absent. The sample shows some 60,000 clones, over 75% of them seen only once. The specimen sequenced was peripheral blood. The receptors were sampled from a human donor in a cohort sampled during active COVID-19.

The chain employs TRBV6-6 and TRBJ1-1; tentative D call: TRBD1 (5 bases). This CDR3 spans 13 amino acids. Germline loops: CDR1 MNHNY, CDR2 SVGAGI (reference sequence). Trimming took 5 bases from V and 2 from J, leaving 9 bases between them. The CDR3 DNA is TGTGCCAGCAGTCGTGACAGTAACACTGAAGCTTTCTTT. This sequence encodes CASSRDSNTEAFF.

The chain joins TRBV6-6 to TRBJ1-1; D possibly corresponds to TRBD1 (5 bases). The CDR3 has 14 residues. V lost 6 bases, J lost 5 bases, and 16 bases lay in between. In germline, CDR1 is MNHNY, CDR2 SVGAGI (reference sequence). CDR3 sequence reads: CASRGGVWNTEAFF. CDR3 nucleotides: TGTGCCAGCAGAGGAGGGGTATGGAATACTGAAGCTTTCTTT.

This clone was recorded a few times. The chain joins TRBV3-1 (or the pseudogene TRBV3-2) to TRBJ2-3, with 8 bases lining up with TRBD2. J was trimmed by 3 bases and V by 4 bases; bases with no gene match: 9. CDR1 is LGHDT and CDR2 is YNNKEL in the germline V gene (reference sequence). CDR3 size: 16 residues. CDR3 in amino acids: CASSLRRGLETDTQYF. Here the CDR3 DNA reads TGTGCCAGCAGCCTTCGTCGGGGACTAGAAACAGATACGCAGTATTTT.

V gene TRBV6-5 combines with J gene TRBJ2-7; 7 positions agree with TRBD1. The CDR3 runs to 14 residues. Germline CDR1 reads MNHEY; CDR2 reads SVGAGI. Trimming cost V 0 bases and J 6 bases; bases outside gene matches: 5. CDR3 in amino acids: CASSYSGGKGEQYF. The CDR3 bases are TGTGCCAGCAGTTACTCAGGGGGCAAGGGCGAGCAGTACTTC.

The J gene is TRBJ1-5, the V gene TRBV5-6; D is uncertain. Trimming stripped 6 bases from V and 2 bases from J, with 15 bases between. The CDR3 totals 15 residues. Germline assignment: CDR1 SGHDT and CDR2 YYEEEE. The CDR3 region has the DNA TGTGCCAGCAACGCAGGAGGGTTCGGCAATCAGCCCCAGCATTTT. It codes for CASNAGGFGNQPQHF.

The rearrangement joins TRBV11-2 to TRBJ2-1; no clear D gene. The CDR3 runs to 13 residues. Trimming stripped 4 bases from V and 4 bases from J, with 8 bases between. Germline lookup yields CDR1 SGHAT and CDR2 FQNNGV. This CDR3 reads CASSSDMYNEQFF. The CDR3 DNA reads TGTGCCAGCAGCTCCGACATGTACAATGAGCAGTTCTTC.

CDR3 in DNA: TGTGCCAGCACCCCGAGGGTCCCCTCCTACGAGCAGTACTTC. Translating gives CASTPRVPSYEQYF. The chain is built from TRBV6-2 or TRBV6-3 and TRBJ2-7, with D perhaps matching TRBD2 (5 bases). This CDR3 has 14 residues. Germline V gene data show CDR1 as MNHEY and CDR2 as SVGEGT. V was cut by 7 bases and J by 0 bases, with 13 bases left in between.

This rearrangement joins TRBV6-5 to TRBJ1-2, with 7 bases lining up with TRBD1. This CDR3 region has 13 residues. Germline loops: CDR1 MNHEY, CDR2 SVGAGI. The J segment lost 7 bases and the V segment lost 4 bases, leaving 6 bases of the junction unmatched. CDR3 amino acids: CASSLTGRGGYTF. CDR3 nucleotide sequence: TGTGCCAGCAGTTTGACAGGGCGAGGTGGCTACACCTTC.

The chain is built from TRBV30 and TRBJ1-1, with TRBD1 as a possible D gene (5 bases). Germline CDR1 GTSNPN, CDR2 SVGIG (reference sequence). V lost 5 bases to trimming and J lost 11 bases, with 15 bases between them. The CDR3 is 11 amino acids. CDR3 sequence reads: CAWGGRARAFF. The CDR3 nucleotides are TGTGCCTGGGGGGGGAGGGCGCGGGCTTTCTTT.

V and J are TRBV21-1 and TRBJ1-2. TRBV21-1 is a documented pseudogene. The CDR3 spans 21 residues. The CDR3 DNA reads TGTGCCAGCAGCAAATCTCTAGTCGATTTTGGGTTTAGCTTAGCTAACTATGGCTACACCTTC. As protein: CASSKSLVDFGFSLANYGYTF.

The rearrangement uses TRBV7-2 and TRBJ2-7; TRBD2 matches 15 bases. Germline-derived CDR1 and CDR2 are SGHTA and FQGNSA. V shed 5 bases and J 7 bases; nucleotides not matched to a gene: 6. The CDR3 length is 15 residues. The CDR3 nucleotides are TGTGCCAGCAGCAGGACTAGCGGGGGGGTTGTTGAGCAGTACTTC. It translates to CASSRTSGGVVEQYF.

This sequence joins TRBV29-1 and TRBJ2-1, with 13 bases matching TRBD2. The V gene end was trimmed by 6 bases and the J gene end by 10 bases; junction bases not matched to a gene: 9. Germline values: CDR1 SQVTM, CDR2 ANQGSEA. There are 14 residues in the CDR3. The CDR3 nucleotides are TGCAGCGTCCGAGGCGGGACTAGCGGGGACGAGCAGTTCTTC. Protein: CSVRGGTSGDEQFF.

Here the CDR3 DNA reads TGCGCCAGCAGCTTGGACGGGACTAAAACAGATACGCAGTATTTT. Amino acids: CASSLDGTKTDTQYF. This sequence joins TRBV5-1 and TRBJ2-3; TRBD2 aligns across 7 bases. The CDR3 runs 15 residues. V lost 0 bases and J lost 3; bases outside the gene matches: 4. The germline V gene has CDR1 SGHRS and CDR2 YFSETQ.

The CDR3 coding sequence is TGTGCCAGCAGTTTAGGACATAACTATGGCTACACCTTC. Translated, it gives CASSLGHNYGYTF. J is TRBJ1-2 and V is TRBV27; the D gene is possibly TRBD1 (5 bases). CDR1 and CDR2 (germline): MNHEY, SMNVEV (reference sequence). This CDR3 contains 13 residues. With 2 bases removed from V and 1 base from J, the gap between germline ends came to 5 bases.

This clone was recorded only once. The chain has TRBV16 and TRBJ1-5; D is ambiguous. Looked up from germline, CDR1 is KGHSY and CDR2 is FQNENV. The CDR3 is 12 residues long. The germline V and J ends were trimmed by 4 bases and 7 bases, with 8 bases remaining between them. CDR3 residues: CASSPTRQPQHF. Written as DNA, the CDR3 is TGTGCCAGCAGCCCCACCCGGCAGCCCCAGCATTTT.

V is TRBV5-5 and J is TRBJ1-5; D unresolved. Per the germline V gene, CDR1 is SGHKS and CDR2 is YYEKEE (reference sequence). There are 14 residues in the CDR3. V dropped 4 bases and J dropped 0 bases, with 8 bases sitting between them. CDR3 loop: CASSAGYSNQPQHF. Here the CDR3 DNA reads TGTGCCAGCAGCGCGGGGTATAGCAATCAGCCCCAGCATTTT.

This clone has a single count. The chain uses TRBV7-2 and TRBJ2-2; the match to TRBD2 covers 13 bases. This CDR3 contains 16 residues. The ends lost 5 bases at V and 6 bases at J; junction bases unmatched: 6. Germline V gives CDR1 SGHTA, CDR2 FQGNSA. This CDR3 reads CASSLTSGGGPGELFF. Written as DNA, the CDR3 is TGTGCCAGCAGCCTCACTAGCGGGGGGGGCCCCGGGGAGCTGTTTTTT.

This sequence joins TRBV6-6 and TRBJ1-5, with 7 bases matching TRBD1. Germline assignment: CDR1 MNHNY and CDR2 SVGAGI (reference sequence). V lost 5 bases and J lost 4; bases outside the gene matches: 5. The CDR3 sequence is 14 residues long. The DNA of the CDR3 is TGTGCCAGCAGTCCAGGACAGGTGAATCAGCCCCAGCATTTT. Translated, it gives CASSPGQVNQPQHF.

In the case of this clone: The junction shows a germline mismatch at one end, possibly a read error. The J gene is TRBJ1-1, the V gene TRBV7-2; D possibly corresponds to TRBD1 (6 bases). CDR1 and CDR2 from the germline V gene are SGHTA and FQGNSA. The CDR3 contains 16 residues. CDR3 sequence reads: CASSLEGPGVNSEAFF. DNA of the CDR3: TGTGCCAGCAGCTTAGAAGGCCCAGGGGTGAACTCTGAAGCTTTCTTT.

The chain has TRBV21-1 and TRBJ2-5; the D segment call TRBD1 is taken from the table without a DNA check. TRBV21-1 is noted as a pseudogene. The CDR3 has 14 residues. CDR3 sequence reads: CASRGTPIQETQYF. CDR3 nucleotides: TGTGCCAGCAGGGGGACACCTATCCAAGAGACCCAGTACTTC.

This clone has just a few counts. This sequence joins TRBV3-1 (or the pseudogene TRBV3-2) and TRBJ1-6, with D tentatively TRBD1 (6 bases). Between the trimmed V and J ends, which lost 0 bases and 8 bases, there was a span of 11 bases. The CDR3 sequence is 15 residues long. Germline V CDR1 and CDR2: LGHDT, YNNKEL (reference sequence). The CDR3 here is CASSQDPGDYSPLHF. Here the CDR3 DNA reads TGTGCCAGCAGCCAAGATCCAGGGGATTATTCACCCCTCCACTTT.

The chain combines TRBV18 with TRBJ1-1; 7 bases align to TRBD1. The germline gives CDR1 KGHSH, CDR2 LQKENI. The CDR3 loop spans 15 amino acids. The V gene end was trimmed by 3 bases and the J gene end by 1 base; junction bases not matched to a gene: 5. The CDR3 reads CASSPATGKNTEAFF. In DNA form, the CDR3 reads TGTGCCAGCTCACCCGCGACAGGGAAGAACACTGAAGCTTTCTTT.